Listed below are T cell receptor beta chains from one sample, sequenced in a study of T cell repertoires in cytomegalovirus infection. TCRdb redid the calling of the reads with MiXCR, one entry per CDR3 protein. The sample carries over 300,000 distinct CDR3 sequences, roughly a sixth recorded once. The sample consisted of PBMCs. The receptors were gathered from a human donor in good health (CMV status not recorded). Some clones in this sample may be carry-over from other donors' samples. CDR3s include the opening cysteine and the closing phenylalanine or tryptophan. Fields, in order: D gene, J gene, V gene, clone size, CDR3 protein, CDR3 DNA. A D gene is named only where the DNA matches it firmly. Clone size is stated in some rows and not others, as once, few, many or a class when expanded.

d_gene: .; j_gene: TRBJ1-1; v_gene: TRBV5-1; abundance: .; CDR3aa: CASSFSQSGANTEAFF; CDR3nt: TGCGCCAGCAGCTTCAGTCAATCAGGGGCCAACACTGAAGCTTTCTTT
d_gene: TRBD1; j_gene: TRBJ2-1; v_gene: TRBV2; abundance: few; CDR3aa: CASRPRDSPYNEQFF; CDR3nt: TGTGCCAGCAGGCCCCGGGACAGTCCCTACAATGAGCAGTTCTTC
d_gene: .; j_gene: TRBJ1-1; v_gene: TRBV10-3; abundance: few; CDR3aa: CAISESRQMNTEAFF; CDR3nt: TGTGCCATCAGTGAGTCGAGACAGATGAACACTGAAGCTTTCTTT
d_gene: .; j_gene: TRBJ2-3; v_gene: TRBV7-8; abundance: .; CDR3aa: CASSQSGPTRPLTDTQYF; CDR3nt: TGTGCCAGCAGCCAGTCCGGACCGACCCGGCCCCTCACAGATACGCAGTATTTT
d_gene: TRBD2; j_gene: TRBJ2-6; v_gene: TRBV12-3/TRBV12-4; abundance: many; CDR3aa: CASSQGGRAGANVLTF; CDR3nt: TGTGCCAGCAGTCAAGGTGGGAGGGCTGGGGCCAACGTCCTGACTTTC
d_gene: .; j_gene: TRBJ2-5; v_gene: TRBV7-2; abundance: many; CDR3aa: CASSLIGEETQYF; CDR3nt: TGTGCCAGCAGCTTAATCGGCGAAGAGACCCAGTACTTC
d_gene: .; j_gene: TRBJ2-2; v_gene: TRBV4-3; abundance: .; CDR3aa: CASSQGAGVPGELFF; CDR3nt: TGCGCCAGCAGCCAAGGGGCAGGGGTCCCCGGGGAGCTGTTTTTT
d_gene: TRBD1; j_gene: TRBJ2-7; v_gene: TRBV7-2; abundance: .; CDR3aa: CASSLETYRGQESSYEQYF; CDR3nt: TGTGCCAGCAGCTTAGAAACCTATCGGGGACAGGAAAGCTCCTACGAGCAGTACTTC
d_gene: TRBD2; j_gene: TRBJ2-1; v_gene: TRBV18; abundance: many; CDR3aa: CASSLNELAGHYNEQFF; CDR3nt: TGTGCCAGCTCACTAAACGAGCTAGCGGGGCATTACAATGAGCAGTTCTTC
d_gene: TRBD2; j_gene: TRBJ2-5; v_gene: TRBV7-9; abundance: once; CDR3aa: CANSSVSGGYGTQYF; CDR3nt: TGTGCCAACAGCTCGGTTAGCGGGGGCTATGGGACCCAGTACTTC
d_gene: TRBD1; j_gene: TRBJ1-5; v_gene: TRBV6-1; abundance: many; CDR3aa: CASSDRMENQPQHF; CDR3nt: TGTGCCAGCTCGGACAGGATGGAGAATCAGCCCCAGCATTTT
d_gene: .; j_gene: TRBJ1-1; v_gene: TRBV11-1; abundance: many; CDR3aa: CASSSPGGGRPEAFF; CDR3nt: TGTGCCAGCAGCTCTCCTGGCGGGGGAAGACCTGAAGCTTTCTTT
d_gene: .; j_gene: TRBJ1-2; v_gene: TRBV7-2; abundance: .; CDR3aa: CASSLTGPINYGYTF; CDR3nt: TGTGCCAGCAGCCTGACGGGGCCGATAAACTATGGCTACACCTTC
d_gene: .; j_gene: TRBJ2-7; v_gene: TRBV6-2/TRBV6-3; abundance: .; CDR3aa: CASSYVLPPLDEQYF; CDR3nt: TGTGCCAGCAGTTACGTTCTCCCGCCTCTGGACGAGCAGTACTTC
d_gene: .; j_gene: TRBJ1-5; v_gene: TRBV6-2/TRBV6-3; abundance: many; CDR3aa: CASSPRGTANQPQHF; CDR3nt: TGTGCCAGCAGCCCTAGGGGGACCGCCAATCAGCCCCAGCATTTT
d_gene: TRBD2; j_gene: TRBJ2-5; v_gene: TRBV7-2; abundance: many; CDR3aa: CASSFPTSGAETQYF; CDR3nt: TGTGCCAGCAGCTTCCCAACTAGCGGGGCTGAGACCCAGTACTTC